Given below is one TCR beta chain in context. PCR was performed using 60 Vbeta and 13 Jbeta primers. Assay used: immunoSEQ multiplex PCR; TCRdb lists only in-frame clones, some missing. The sample's table shows 80,000 to 95,000 clones. The CDR3 covers 14 residues. V shed 0 bases and J shed 4 bases, with 10 bases lying between them. The germline V gene has CDR1 LGHNA and CDR2 YNFKEQ. The data belong to a study of cytomegalovirus exposure and HLA in healthy donors. As for the donors, each was a healthy bone marrow donor. Sequencing was carried out using PBMCs. This clonotype was obtained from a woman aged 25 to 39 in good health and CMV-seronegative. The rearrangement uses TRBV4-2 and TRBJ2-7; D gene unclear. CDR3 bases: TGTGCCAGCAGCCAAGAATGGCTTATATACGAGCAGTACTTC. Translating it yields CASSQEWLIYEQYF.